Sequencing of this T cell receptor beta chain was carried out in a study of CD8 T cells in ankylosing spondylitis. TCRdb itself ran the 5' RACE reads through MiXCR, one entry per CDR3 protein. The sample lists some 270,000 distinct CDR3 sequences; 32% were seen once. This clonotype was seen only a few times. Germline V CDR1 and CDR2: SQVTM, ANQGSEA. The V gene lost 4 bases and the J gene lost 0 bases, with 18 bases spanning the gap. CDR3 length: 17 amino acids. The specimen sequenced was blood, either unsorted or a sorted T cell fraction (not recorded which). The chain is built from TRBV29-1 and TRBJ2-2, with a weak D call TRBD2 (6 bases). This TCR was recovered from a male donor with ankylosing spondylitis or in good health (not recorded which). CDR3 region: CSVVGPETRANTGELFF. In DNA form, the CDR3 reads TGCAGCGTTGTGGGCCCCGAGACTAGGGCGAACACCGGGGAGCTGTTTTTT.